This TCR beta chain stems from a study of T cell repertoires in cytomegalovirus infection. About the research overall: A matching HLA type, together with CMV infection, was signaled by public TCR beta signatures.

Each CDR3 protein is one row after TCRdb ran MiXCR on the reads. The sample lists some 390,000 distinct CDR3 sequences; 15% to 20% were seen once. About this clonotype: A read error is possible here, since a much larger clone lies one base away.

The CDR3 length is 14 residues. Germline assignment: CDR1 MNHEY and CDR2 SMNVEV (reference sequence). The V call is TRBV27, the J call TRBJ1-6, with D hard to call. The clonotype originates from a human donor in good health (CMV status not recorded). Some clones in this sample may be carry-over from other donors' samples. The material sequenced was PBMCs. The CDR3 nucleotides read TGTTCCAGCAGTTACGGCTCCTATAATTCACCCCTCCACTTT. Its translation is CSSSYGSYNSPLHF.